This T cell receptor beta chain was found in a study of early T cells in non-severe SARS-CoV-2 infection. The germline V gene encodes CDR1 DFQATT and CDR2 SNEGSKA (reference sequence). V lost 0 bases and J 8 bases, leaving 14 bases between the germline ends. There are 14 residues in the CDR3. This clonotype was seen at least ten times. Individual cDNA molecules each received unique molecular identifiers attached to them. TCRdb re-derived calls from the 5' RACE reads in MiXCR, one entry per CDR3 protein. The data contain tens of thousands of distinct CDR3 sequences, 5% to 6.5% of them singletons. The receptor was isolated from an adult who was a healthcare worker with PCR-confirmed SARS-CoV-2 infection or an uninfected control (not recorded which). The gene calls are TRBV20-1 and TRBJ2-1; weak D call: TRBD1 (6 bases). Sample: whole blood, taken at baseline. As DNA, the CDR3 is TGCAGTGCTAGAGATCTCAGGGGCAGGGATGAGCAGTTCTTC. This sequence encodes CSARDLRGRDEQFF.